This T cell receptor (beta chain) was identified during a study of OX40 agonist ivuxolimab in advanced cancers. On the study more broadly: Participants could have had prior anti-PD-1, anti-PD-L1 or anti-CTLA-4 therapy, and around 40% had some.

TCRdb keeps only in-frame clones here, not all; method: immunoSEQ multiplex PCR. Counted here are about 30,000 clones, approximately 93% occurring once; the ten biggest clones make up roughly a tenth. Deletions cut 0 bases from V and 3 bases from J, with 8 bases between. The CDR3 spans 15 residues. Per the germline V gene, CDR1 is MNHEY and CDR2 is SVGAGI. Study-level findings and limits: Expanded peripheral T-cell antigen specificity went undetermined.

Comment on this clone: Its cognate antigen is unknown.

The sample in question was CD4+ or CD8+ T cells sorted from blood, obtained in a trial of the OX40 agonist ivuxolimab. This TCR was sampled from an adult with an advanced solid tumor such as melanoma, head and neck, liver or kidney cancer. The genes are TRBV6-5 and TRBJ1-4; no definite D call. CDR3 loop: CASSYSSGSNEKLFF. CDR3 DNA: TGTGCCAGCAGTTACTCATCGGGTTCTAATGAAAAACTGTTTTTT.